Below are 20 T cell receptor beta chains sequenced from a single sample in a study of T cell responses to AZD1222 COVID-19 vaccine. Data came from immunoSEQ multiplex PCR; TCRdb stores just in-frame clones and leaves some out. The sample holds about 150,000 clones; 93% are singletons and the top ten take under 6.5%. The specimen comprised peripheral blood, sampled on day 0 of AZD1222 vaccination. These receptors all stem from an adult in good health.

The rearrangement links TRBV19 to TRBJ2-7; 7 bases map to TRBD2. Germline V gene data show CDR1 as LNHDA and CDR2 as SQIVND (reference sequence). V trimming: 9 bases; J trimming: 3 bases; junction bases outside the gene matches: 5. The CDR3 sequence is 12 residues long. The CDR3, as DNA: TGTGCCAGCGGGACTACTTACTACGAGCAGTACTTC. Translated: CASGTTYYEQYF.

The chain recombines TRBV7-2 with TRBJ2-1; D is unclear. The V gene's germline CDR1 is SGHTA and CDR2 FQGNSA. The CDR3 consists of 14 residues. Trimming stripped 1 base from V and 7 bases from J, with 11 bases between. In DNA form, the CDR3 reads TGTGCCAGCAGCTTAGGGAGCCCGTCTAATGAGCAGTTCTTC. It specifies CASSLGSPSNEQFF. Combining the CDR3 with reference TRBV7-2 and TRBJ2-1 gives the whole variable domain GAGVSQSPSNKVTEKGKDVELRCDPISGHTALYWYRQSLGQGLEFLIYFQGNSAPDKSGLPSDRFSAERTGGSVSTLTIQRTQQEDSAVYLCASSLGSPSNEQFFGPGTRLTVL.

The gene calls are TRBV5-1 and TRBJ1-2; the D is unclear. Germline values: CDR1 SGHRS, CDR2 YFSETQ. Trimming left V 4 bases short and J 5 bases short, with 12 bases between. CDR3 length: 13 amino acids. CDR3 sequence (DNA): TGCGCCAGCAGCCACCGCGACACGTATGGCTACACCTTC. This encodes CASSHRDTYGYTF.

The rearrangement uses TRBV6-1 and TRBJ1-6, with D tentatively TRBD1 (5 bases). The CDR3 loop spans 16 amino acids. Deletions cut 1 base from V and 3 bases from J, with 10 bases between. Per germline, CDR1 MNHNS and CDR2 SASEGT. The CDR3 DNA sequence: TGTGCCAGCAGTGAAGGGGGCAGCGACTATAATTCACCCCTCCACTTT. This codes for CASSEGGSDYNSPLHF.

V gene TRBV5-4 combines with J gene TRBJ1-4; 7 bases are shared with TRBD1. V trimming: 0 bases; J trimming: 5 bases; junction bases outside the gene matches: 7. In germline, CDR1 is SGHNT, CDR2 YYREEE (reference sequence). The CDR3 sequence is 16 residues long. The CDR3 is CASSLAAMTGNEKLFF. The CDR3 DNA reads TGTGCCAGCAGCTTGGCCGCTATGACAGGGAATGAAAAACTGTTTTTT. Complete variable domain (other parts from reference TRBV5-4 and TRBJ1-4): ETGVTQSPTHLIKTRGQQVTLRCSSQSGHNTVSWYQQALGQGPQFIFQYYREEENGRGNFPPRFSGLQFPNYSSELNVNALELDDSALYLCASSLAAMTGNEKLFFGSGTQLSVL.

CDR3 loop: CASSTRQNHRPQHF. CDR3 sequence (DNA): TGTGCCAGCAGTACCAGACAGAACCATAGGCCCCAGCATTTT. The rearrangement links TRBV6-5 to TRBJ1-5; tentatively, D is TRBD1 (5 bases). V lost 5 bases and J 9 bases, leaving 17 bases between the germline ends. This CDR3 contains 14 residues. Germline V gene sequence: CDR1 MNHEY, CDR2 SVGAGI.

The V gene is TRBV9, the J gene TRBJ2-2; D is unclear. The CDR3 has 13 residues. V lost 4 bases and J lost 6, with 10 bases in between. Per the germline V gene, CDR1 is SGDLS and CDR2 is YYNGEE. The DNA of the CDR3 is TGTGCCAGCAGCTGGAGAGTTCCCGGGGAGCTGTTTTTT. The encoded protein is CASSWRVPGELFF. The full variable domain, its missing parts supplied by reference TRBV9 and TRBJ2-2, is DSGVTQTPKHLITATGQRVTLRCSPRSGDLSVYWYQQSLDQGLQFLIQYYNGEERAKGNILERFSAQQFPDLHSELNLSSLELGDSALYFCASSWRVPGELFFGEGSRLTVL.

The chain's CDR3 is CSAADRAETQYF. In DNA form, the CDR3 reads TGCAGCGCCGCCGACAGGGCTGAGACCCAGTACTTC. This rearrangement joins TRBV29-1 to TRBJ2-5; 7 bases line up with TRBD1. The V segment lost 7 bases and the J segment 5 bases; nucleotides outside the gene matches: 7. CDR1 is SQVTM, CDR2 ANQGSEA, per germline. This CDR3 has 12 residues.

This clone was picked up one time. The chain carries TRBV12-5 and TRBJ1-2, with D possibly TRBD1 on 5 matching bases. Trimming took 6 bases from V and 3 from J, leaving 14 bases between them. The germline V gene has CDR1 LGHNT and CDR2 FRNRAP. The CDR3 has 14 amino acids. CDR3 amino acids: CASGRDGKDYGYTF. As DNA, the CDR3 is TGTGCTAGTGGGAGGGACGGAAAAGACTATGGCTACACCTTC.

The V and J genes are TRBV7-8 and TRBJ2-5, with D perhaps TRBD1 (6 bases). CDR1 SGHVS and CDR2 FQNEAQ come from the germline V gene. V gave up 1 base and J gave up 4 bases, with 22 bases separating them. The CDR3 extends over 18 amino acids. The DNA for the CDR3 is TGTGCCAGCAGCTTAGAAAGGGGGTGGACGATAAAGGTAGAGACCCAGTACTTC. Amino acids: CASSLERGWTIKVETQYF.

The V and J genes are TRBV3-1 (or the pseudogene TRBV3-2) and TRBJ1-1; unclear D gene. The CDR3 is 12 residues long. V lost 1 base, J lost 11 bases, and 11 bases lay in between. Per germline, CDR1 LGHDT and CDR2 YNNKEL (reference sequence). CDR3 protein: CASSQVSGVAFF. Here the CDR3 DNA reads TGTGCCAGCAGCCAAGTTAGCGGGGTTGCTTTCTTT.

The genes are TRBV5-1 and TRBJ1-3; TRBD1 aligns across 9 bases. Germline V gene sequence: CDR1 SGHRS, CDR2 YFSETQ. V was clipped by 0 bases and J by 5 bases; unmatched bases: 3. The CDR3 loop spans 15 amino acids. CDR3 DNA sequence: TGCGCCAGCAGCTTGGCCGGGACAGGGAGAAACACCATATATTTT. Translating gives CASSLAGTGRNTIYF.

In DNA form, the CDR3 reads TGTGCCAGCAGTTTGTGGGAGGGGAACACCGGGGAGCTGTTTTTT. This encodes CASSLWEGNTGELFF. The chain joins TRBV27 to TRBJ2-2; TRBD2 aligns across 7 bases. J was trimmed by 1 base and V by 3 bases; bases with no gene match: 2. Germline CDR1 reads MNHEY; CDR2 reads SMNVEV (reference sequence). The CDR3 contains 15 residues.

The chain's CDR3 is CASSEPQGASEKLFF. CDR3 nucleotides: TGTGCCAGCAGTGAACCGCAGGGAGCCAGTGAAAAACTGTTTTTT. The rearrangement uses TRBV25-1 and TRBJ1-4; D may be TRBD1 (5 bases). The CDR3 is made up of 15 amino acids. From germline, CDR1 is MGHDK and CDR2 SYGVNS. V was shortened by 2 bases and J by 7 bases, with 14 bases between the two germline ends.

The chain couples TRBV11-2 to TRBJ1-1, with D unresolved. CDR1 and CDR2 (germline): SGHAT, FQNNGV. The V and J ends lost 3 bases and 2 bases respectively, with 13 bases between them. This CDR3 contains 15 residues. The CDR3 DNA reads as TGTGCCAGCAGCTTTTTGGGAGGGCTAAACACTGAAGCTTTCTTT. The encoded protein is CASSFLGGLNTEAFF. The variable domain in full, completed from reference TRBV11-2 and TRBJ1-1, reads EAGVAQSPRYKIIEKRQSVAFWCNPISGHATLYWYQQILGQGPKLLIQFQNNGVVDDSQLPKDRFSAERLKGVDSTLKIQPAKLEDSAVYLCASSFLGGLNTEAFFGQGTRLTVV.

The V and J genes are TRBV6-1 and TRBJ1-5; tentative D call: TRBD1 (6 bases). Trimming removed 1 base from V and 2 bases from J, with 12 bases in between. Per the germline V gene, CDR1 is MNHNS and CDR2 is SASEGT. The CDR3 spans 16 residues. The CDR3 nucleotides are TGTGCCAGCAGTGAAGTACCCGCAGGGGGCAATCAGCCCCAGCATTTT. As protein: CASSEVPAGGNQPQHF.

The chain links TRBV6-5 to TRBJ1-5; tentative D call: TRBD1 (6 bases). Per the germline V gene, CDR1 is MNHEY and CDR2 is SVGAGI. This CDR3 is 13 amino acids long. The V end lost 7 bases, the J end lost 7 bases, and 14 bases lay between the germline ends. CDR3 bases: TGTGCCAGCATTAAACAAGGGGGGCAGCCCCAGCATTTT. This codes for CASIKQGGQPQHF.

The chain uses TRBV27 and TRBJ2-1; D gene ambiguous. This CDR3 region has 13 residues. The germline CDR1 and CDR2 sequences are MNHEY and SMNVEV (reference sequence). V lost 2 bases and J 2 bases, leaving 4 bases between the germline ends. The chain's CDR3 is CASSLKTYNEQFF. The CDR3 nucleotides read TGTGCCAGCAGTTTAAAGACCTACAATGAGCAGTTCTTC.

CDR3 sequence reads: CATRGTGFQPQHF. CDR3 DNA: TGTGCCACCAGAGGGACAGGTTTCCAGCCCCAGCATTTT. The rearrangement links TRBV24-1 to TRBJ1-5; 8 bases align to TRBD1. With V trimmed by 7 bases and J by 7 bases, 5 bases remained unmatched. The germline V gene encodes CDR1 KGHDR and CDR2 SFDVKD. The CDR3 spans 13 residues.

This chain uses TRBV29-1 with TRBJ1-1; a weak D match, TRBD1 (5 bases). Trimming stripped 0 bases from V and 5 bases from J, with 16 bases between. Germline V CDR1 and CDR2: SQVTM, ANQGSEA. This CDR3 contains 15 residues. CDR3 protein: CSVEDGSQGWTEAFF. CDR3 in DNA: TGCAGCGTTGAAGATGGTTCGCAGGGTTGGACTGAAGCTTTCTTT.